This TCR beta chain was identified during a study of blood T cell repertoires in COVID-19. CDR1 and CDR2 (germline): MNHEY, SVGAGI. This CDR3 comprises 13 residues. The V gene lost 6 bases and the J gene lost 4 bases, with 7 bases spanning the gap. Generated by immunoSEQ multiplex PCR, the TCRdb table keeps only in-frame clones and is missing some. The data hold some 240,000 clones, with 82% observed a single time. The TCR comes from a woman aged 70 to 79 with COVID-19, enrolled during active disease. The sequencing input was peripheral blood. This sequence joins TRBV6-5 and TRBJ1-6; D not resolved. The chain's CDR3 is CASRTNYNSPLHF. Written as DNA, the CDR3 is TGTGCCAGCAGGACAAATTATAATTCACCCCTCCACTTT.